This TCR beta chain was sequenced in a study of T-cell reconstitution after alpha-beta-depleted transplantation in children. The library targeted TCRbeta and was prepared with unique molecular identifiers. TCRdb reprocessed the PCR reads with MiXCR, giving one entry per CDR3 protein. The table shows 500,000 or so distinct CDR3 sequences, with around 10% occurring only once. This clonotype was detected only a few times. Deletions cut 3 bases from V and 7 bases from J, with 13 bases between. Germline-derived CDR1 and CDR2 are MDHEN and SYDVKM. The CDR3 spans 13 residues. This chain uses TRBV28 with TRBJ2-7; D is unresolved. The sequencing used PBMCs, mostly from graft donor cells, collected 180 days after TCRalphabeta/CD19-depleted stem cell transplant. This clonotype originated in a female patient between 2 and 10 years old who had a stem cell transplant for aplastic anemia, so the T cells may come from the graft donor. The CDR3 DNA is TGTGCCAGCAGTTTCTGGCAGCCAAGGGAGCAGTACTTC. It translates to CASSFWQPREQYF.